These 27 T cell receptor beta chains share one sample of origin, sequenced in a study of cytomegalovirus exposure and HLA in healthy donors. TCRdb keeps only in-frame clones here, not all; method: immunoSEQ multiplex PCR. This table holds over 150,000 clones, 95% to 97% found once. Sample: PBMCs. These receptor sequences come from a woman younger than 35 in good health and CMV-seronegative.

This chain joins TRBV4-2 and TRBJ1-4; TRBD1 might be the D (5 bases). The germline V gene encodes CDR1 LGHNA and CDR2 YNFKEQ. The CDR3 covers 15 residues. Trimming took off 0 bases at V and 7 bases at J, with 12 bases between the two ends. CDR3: CASSQDLAGFEKLFF. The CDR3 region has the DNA TGTGCCAGCAGCCAAGATCTGGCAGGGTTTGAAAAACTGTTTTTT.

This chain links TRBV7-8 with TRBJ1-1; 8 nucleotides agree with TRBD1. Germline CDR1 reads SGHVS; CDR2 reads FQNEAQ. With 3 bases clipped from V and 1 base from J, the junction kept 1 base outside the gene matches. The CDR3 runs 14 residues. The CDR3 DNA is TGTGCCAGCAGCTTCGGGACAGGGAACACTGAAGCTTTCTTT. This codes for CASSFGTGNTEAFF.

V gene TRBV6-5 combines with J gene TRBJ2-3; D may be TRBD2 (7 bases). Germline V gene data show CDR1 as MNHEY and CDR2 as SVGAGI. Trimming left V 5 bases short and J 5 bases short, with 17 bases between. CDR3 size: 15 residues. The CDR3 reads CASSRVGGAIDTQYF. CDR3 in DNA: TGTGCCAGCAGTCGGGTAGGGGGGGCGATAGATACGCAGTATTTT.

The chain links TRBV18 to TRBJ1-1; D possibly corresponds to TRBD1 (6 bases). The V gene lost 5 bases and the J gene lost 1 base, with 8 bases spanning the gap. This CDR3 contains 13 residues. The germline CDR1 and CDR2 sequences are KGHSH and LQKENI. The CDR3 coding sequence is TGTGCCAGCTCATCGGGACAGAACACTGAAGCTTTCTTT. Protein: CASSSGQNTEAFF.

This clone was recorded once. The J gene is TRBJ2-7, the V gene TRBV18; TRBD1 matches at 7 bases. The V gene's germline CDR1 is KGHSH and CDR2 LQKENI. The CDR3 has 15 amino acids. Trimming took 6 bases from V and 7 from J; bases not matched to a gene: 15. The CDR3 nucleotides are TGTGCCAGCTCGGGGACCGGGACAGTTCTTTTAGAGCAGTACTTC. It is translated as CASSGTGTVLLEQYF.

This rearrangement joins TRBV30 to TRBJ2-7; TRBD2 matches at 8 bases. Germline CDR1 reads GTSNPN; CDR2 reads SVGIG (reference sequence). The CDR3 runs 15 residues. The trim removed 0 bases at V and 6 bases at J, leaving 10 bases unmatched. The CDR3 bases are TGTGCCTGGAGTGTTGGAACGCGGGGGGAGGCCGAGCAGTACTTC. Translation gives CAWSVGTRGEAEQYF.

The CDR3 sequence is CASSQRVGRGVETQYF. CDR3 nucleotide sequence: TGCGCCAGCAGCCAGAGGGTCGGGCGGGGGGTGGAGACCCAGTACTTC. The chain couples TRBV4-1 to TRBJ2-5, with TRBD2 matching over 8 bases. From germline, CDR1 is MGHRA and CDR2 YSYEKL. V shed 3 bases, J shed 5 bases, and the junction held 11 bases outside the gene matches. The CDR3 loop spans 16 amino acids.

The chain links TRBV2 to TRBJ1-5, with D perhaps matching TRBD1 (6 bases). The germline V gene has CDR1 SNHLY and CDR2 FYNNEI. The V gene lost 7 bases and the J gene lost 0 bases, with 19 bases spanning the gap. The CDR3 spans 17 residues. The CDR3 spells CASNTPGAATSNQPQHF. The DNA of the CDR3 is TGTGCCAGCAATACCCCAGGGGCAGCTACTAGCAATCAGCCCCAGCATTTT.

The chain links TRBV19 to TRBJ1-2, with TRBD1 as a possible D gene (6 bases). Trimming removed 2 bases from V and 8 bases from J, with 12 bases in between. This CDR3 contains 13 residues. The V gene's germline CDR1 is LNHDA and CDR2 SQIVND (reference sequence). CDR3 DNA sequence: TGTGCCAGTAGTATACTACAGGGTCGAGGCTACACCTTC. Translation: CASSILQGRGYTF.

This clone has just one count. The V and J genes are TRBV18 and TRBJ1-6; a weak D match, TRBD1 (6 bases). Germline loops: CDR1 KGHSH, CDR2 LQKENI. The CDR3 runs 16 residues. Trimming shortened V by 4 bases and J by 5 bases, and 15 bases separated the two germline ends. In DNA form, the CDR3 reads TGTGCCAGCTCACGCACAGGGTCACTCGATAATTCACCCCTCCACTTT. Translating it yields CASSRTGSLDNSPLHF.

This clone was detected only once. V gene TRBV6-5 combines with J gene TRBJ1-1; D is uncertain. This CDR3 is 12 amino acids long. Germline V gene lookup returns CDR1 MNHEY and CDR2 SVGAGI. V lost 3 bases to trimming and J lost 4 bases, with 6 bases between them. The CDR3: CASSYAGTEAFF. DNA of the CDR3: TGTGCCAGCAGTTATGCCGGCACTGAAGCTTTCTTT.

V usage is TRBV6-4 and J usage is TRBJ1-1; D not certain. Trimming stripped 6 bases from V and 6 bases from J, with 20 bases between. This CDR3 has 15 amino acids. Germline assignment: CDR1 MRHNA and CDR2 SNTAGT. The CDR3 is CASRPTGGLASEAFF. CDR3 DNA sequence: TGTGCCAGCAGGCCCACTGGAGGGTTGGCGTCTGAAGCTTTCTTT.

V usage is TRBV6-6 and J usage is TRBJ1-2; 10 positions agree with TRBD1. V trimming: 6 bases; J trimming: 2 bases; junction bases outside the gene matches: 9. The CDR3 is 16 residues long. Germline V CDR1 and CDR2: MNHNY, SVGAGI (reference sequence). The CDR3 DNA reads TGTGCCAGCAGCCGGGACAGGGGCAGCGTAAACTATGGCTACACCTTC. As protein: CASSRDRGSVNYGYTF.

For the CDR3, the DNA is TGTGCCAGCTCACATGGGACAGGACCAAGGGATTCACCCCTCCACTTT. Its translation is CASSHGTGPRDSPLHF. The rearrangement links TRBV18 to TRBJ1-6; TRBD1 matches at 8 bases. V was clipped by 4 bases and J by 8 bases; unmatched bases: 10. Germline assignment: CDR1 KGHSH and CDR2 LQKENI. This CDR3 spans 16 amino acids.

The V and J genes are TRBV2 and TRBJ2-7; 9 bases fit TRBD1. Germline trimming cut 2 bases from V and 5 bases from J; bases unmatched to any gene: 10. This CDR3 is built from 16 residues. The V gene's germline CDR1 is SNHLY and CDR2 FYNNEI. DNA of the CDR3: TGTGCCAGCAGTGAACCCAATAACAGGGGGCGAAACGAGCAGTACTTC. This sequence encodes CASSEPNNRGRNEQYF.

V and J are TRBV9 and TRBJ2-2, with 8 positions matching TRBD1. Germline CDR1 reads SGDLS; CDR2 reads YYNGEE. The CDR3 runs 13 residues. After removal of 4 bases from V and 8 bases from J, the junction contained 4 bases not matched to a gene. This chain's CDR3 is CASSPDRGGELFF. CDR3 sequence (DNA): TGTGCCAGCAGCCCAGACAGGGGAGGGGAGCTGTTTTTT. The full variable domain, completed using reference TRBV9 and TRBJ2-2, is DSGVTQTPKHLITATGQRVTLRCSPRSGDLSVYWYQQSLDQGLQFLIQYYNGEERAKGNILERFSAQQFPDLHSELNLSSLELGDSALYFCASSPDRGGELFFGEGSRLTVL.

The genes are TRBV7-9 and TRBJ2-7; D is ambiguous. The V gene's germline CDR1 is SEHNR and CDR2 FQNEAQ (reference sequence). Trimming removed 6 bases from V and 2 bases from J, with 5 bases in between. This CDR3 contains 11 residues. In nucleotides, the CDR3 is TGTGCCAGCAGTCACACCTACGAGCAGTACTTC. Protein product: CASSHTYEQYF.

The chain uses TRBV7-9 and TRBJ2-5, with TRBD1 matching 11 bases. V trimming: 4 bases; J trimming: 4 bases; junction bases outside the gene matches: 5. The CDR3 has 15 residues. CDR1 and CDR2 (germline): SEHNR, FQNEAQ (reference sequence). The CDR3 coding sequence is TGTGCCAGCAGCTACGGACAGGGGGCGGGAGAGACCCAGTACTTC. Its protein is CASSYGQGAGETQYF.

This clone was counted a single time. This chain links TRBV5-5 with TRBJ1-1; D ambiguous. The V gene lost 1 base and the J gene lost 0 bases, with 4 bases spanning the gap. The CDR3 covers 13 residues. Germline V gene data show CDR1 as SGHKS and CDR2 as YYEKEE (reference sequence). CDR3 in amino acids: CASSLIMNTEAFF. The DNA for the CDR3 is TGTGCCAGCAGCTTGATCATGAACACTGAAGCTTTCTTT. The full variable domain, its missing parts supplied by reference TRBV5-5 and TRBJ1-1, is DAGVTQSPTHLIKTRGQQVTLRCSPISGHKSVSWYQQVLGQGPQFIFQYYEKEERGRGNFPDRFSARQFPNYSSELNVNALLLGDSALYLCASSLIMNTEAFFGQGTRLTVV.

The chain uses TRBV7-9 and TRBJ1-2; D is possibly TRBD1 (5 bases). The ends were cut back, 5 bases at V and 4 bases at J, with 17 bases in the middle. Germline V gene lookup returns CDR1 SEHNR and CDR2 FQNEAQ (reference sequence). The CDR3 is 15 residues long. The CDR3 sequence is CASSRTRGEGYGYTF. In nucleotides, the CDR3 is TGTGCCAGCAGCCGCACAAGGGGCGAAGGCTATGGCTACACCTTC.

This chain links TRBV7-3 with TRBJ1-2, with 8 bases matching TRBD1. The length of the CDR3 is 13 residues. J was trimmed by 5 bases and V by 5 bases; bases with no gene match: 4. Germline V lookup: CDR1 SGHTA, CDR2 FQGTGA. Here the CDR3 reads CASSLGQEYGYTF. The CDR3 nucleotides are TGTGCCAGCAGCCTGGGACAGGAGTATGGCTACACCTTC. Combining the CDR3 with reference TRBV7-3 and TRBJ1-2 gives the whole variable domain GAGVSQTPSNKVTEKGKYVELRCDPISGHTALYWYRQSLGQGPEFLIYFQGTGAADDSGLPNDRFFAVRPEGSVSTLKIQRTERGDSAVYLCASSLGQEYGYTFGSGTRLTVV.

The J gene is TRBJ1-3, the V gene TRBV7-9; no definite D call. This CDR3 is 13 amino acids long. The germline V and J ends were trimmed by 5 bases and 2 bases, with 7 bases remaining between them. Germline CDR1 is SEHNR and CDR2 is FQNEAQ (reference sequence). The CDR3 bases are TGTGCCAGCAGCCGCACACCTGGAAACACCATATATTTT. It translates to CASSRTPGNTIYF.

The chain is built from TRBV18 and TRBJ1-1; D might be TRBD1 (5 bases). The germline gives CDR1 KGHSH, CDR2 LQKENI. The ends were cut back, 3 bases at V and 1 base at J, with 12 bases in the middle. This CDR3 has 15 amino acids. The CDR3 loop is CASSPTKGKNTEAFF. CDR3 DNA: TGTGCCAGCTCACCTACGAAGGGGAAGAACACTGAAGCTTTCTTT.

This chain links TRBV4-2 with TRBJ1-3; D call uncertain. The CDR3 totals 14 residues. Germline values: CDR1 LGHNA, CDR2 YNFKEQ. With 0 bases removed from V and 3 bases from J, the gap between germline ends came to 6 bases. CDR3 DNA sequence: TGTGCCAGCAGCCAAGATGTTTATGGAAACACCATATATTTT. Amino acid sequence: CASSQDVYGNTIYF.

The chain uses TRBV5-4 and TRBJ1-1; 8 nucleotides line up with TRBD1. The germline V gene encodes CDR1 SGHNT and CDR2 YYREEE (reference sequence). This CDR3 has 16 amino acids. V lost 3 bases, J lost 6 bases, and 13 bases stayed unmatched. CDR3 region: CASSWGDRQALSEAFF. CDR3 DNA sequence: TGTGCCAGCAGCTGGGGGGACAGGCAAGCTTTGTCTGAAGCTTTCTTT.

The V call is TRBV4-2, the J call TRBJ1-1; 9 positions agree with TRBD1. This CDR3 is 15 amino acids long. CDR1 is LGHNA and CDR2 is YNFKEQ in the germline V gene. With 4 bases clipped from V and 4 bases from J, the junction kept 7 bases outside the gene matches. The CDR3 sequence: CASSLEDRGSTEAFF. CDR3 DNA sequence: TGTGCCAGCAGCCTAGAAGACAGGGGGAGCACTGAAGCTTTCTTT.

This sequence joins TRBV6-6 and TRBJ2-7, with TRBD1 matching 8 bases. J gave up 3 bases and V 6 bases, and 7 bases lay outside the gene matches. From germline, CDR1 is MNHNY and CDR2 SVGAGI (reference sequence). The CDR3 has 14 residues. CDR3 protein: CASSQLGQDYEQYF. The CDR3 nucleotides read TGTGCCAGCAGCCAACTGGGACAGGACTACGAGCAGTACTTC.